Below, 8 T cell receptor beta chains from the same sample are listed, as sequenced in a study of T-cell reconstitution after alpha-beta-depleted transplantation in children. TCRbeta library construction was performed incorporating unique molecular identifiers. TCRdb recomputed calls from the PCR reads with MiXCR, one row per CDR3 protein. This table has around 370,000 distinct CDR3 sequences, 10% appearing once. The sequenced sample was PBMCs from the stem cell graft donor, obtained from the stem cell graft. All receptors derive from a human donor who donated a stem cell graft to a child with acute lymphoblastic leukemia.

This clonotype turned up a few times. J is TRBJ2-7 and V is TRBV18; 7 bases fit TRBD2. CDR3 length: 18 amino acids. The V and J ends lost 5 bases and 5 bases, in that order; junction bases with no gene match: 21. Germline CDR1 and CDR2: KGHSH and LQKENI. The CDR3 sequence is CASSGGIRLAGGIHEQYF. The CDR3 nucleotides read TGTGCCAGCTCAGGGGGGATCAGACTAGCCGGAGGGATCCACGAGCAGTACTTC. Using reference TRBV18 and TRBJ2-7 for the parts outside the CDR3, the full variable domain is NAGVMQNPRHLVRRRGQEARLRCSPMKGHSHVYWYRQLPEEGLKFMVYLQKENIIDESGMPKERFSAEFPKEGPSILRIQQVVRGDSAAYFCASSGGIRLAGGIHEQYFGPGTRLTVT.

The chain recombines TRBV5-4 with TRBJ2-7; D unresolved. From germline, CDR1 is SGHNT and CDR2 YYREEE (reference sequence). V lost 3 bases to trimming and J lost 2 bases, with 9 bases between them. The CDR3 extends over 13 amino acids. The CDR3 nucleotides read TGTGCCAGCAGCTCTCCCGGGCCCTACGAGCAGTACTTC. This gives the protein CASSSPGPYEQYF.

This chain joins TRBV28 and TRBJ1-2, with a possible D match to TRBD1 (6 bases). The V end lost 8 bases, the J end lost 5 bases, and 18 bases lay between the germline ends. In germline, CDR1 is MDHEN, CDR2 SYDVKM. This CDR3 comprises 14 residues. The DNA for the CDR3 is TGTGCCAGCGGCAGGGGTCCGGGGGGATATGGCTACACCTTC. Translated, it gives CASGRGPGGYGYTF.

In its sample, this clonotype was seen many times. The rearrangement joins TRBV11-1 to TRBJ2-7; TRBD2 aligns across 8 bases. V lost 4 bases and J lost 2; bases outside the gene matches: 16. CDR1 SGHAT and CDR2 FQDESV come from the germline V gene (reference sequence). This CDR3 is built from 18 residues. The CDR3 nucleotides are TGTGCCAGCAGCTCGCCGGGGGGTAGCGGGACCTTGGCCTACGAGCAGTACTTC. Amino acid sequence: CASSSPGGSGTLAYEQYF.

The rearrangement links TRBV12-3 or TRBV12-4 to TRBJ2-7; D possibly corresponds to TRBD1 (5 bases). The CDR3 is made up of 18 amino acids. Trimming pared 6 bases from V and 1 base from J, leaving 25 bases between. CDR3 amino acids: CASSPPPGRTPKSYEQYF. DNA for the CDR3: TGTGCCAGCAGCCCCCCGCCTGGACGGACACCCAAATCCTACGAGCAGTACTTC.

V is TRBV20-1 and J is TRBJ1-1, with TRBD1 identical over 10 bases. Germline V gene sequence: CDR1 DFQATT, CDR2 SNEGSKA (reference sequence). Trimming took 4 bases from V and 1 from J; bases not matched to a gene: 12. This CDR3 region has 17 residues. CDR3 sequence: CSANPGQGLKWNTEAFF. The CDR3 nucleotides read TGCAGTGCTAACCCGGGACAGGGGTTAAAGTGGAACACTGAAGCTTTCTTT.

This clonotype was recorded many times. This chain joins TRBV5-1 and TRBJ2-7; a weak D match, TRBD1 (6 bases). Germline CDR1 is SGHRS and CDR2 is YFSETQ. The CDR3 sequence is 16 residues long. V lost 4 bases, J lost 4 bases, and 21 bases lay in between. This CDR3 is CASSTEQGIRWYEQYF. The DNA of the CDR3 is TGCGCCAGCAGCACCGAACAGGGAATTAGATGGTACGAGCAGTACTTC.

A few counts support this clonotype. J is TRBJ2-1 and V is TRBV7-2, with 9 bases lining up with TRBD1. CDR1 and CDR2 from the germline V gene are SGHTA and FQGNSA. V lost 5 bases to trimming and J lost 3 bases; unmatched junction nucleotides: 5. The CDR3 is made up of 15 amino acids. The CDR3 protein is CASSQDRGNYNEQFF. The CDR3 nucleotides read TGTGCCAGCAGCCAGGACAGGGGAAACTACAATGAGCAGTTCTTC.